What follows describes a single T cell receptor (beta chain). The data are from a study of cytomegalovirus exposure and HLA in healthy donors. Among the 120 subjects of the validation cohort, separate from the approximately 660-subject first cohort, were the donors. The CDR3 contains 14 residues. Germline lookup yields CDR1 SGHRS and CDR2 YFSETQ. Deletions cut 0 bases from V and 4 bases from J, with 11 bases between. The table came from immunoSEQ multiplex PCR; TCRdb's copy has only in-frame clones and leaves some out. The sample comprises around 150,000 clones, 85% of which are singletons, and over 2% rests with the top ten.

The sample taken for sequencing was PBMCs. This sequence was found in a man younger than 40 in good health and CMV-seropositive. The V and J genes are TRBV5-1 and TRBJ2-7; the D is unclear. The CDR3 DNA reads as TGCGCCAGCAGCTTGGCCGGAGCCGGTTACGAGCAGTACTTC. Translating it yields CASSLAGAGYEQYF.